Below, 3 T cell receptor beta chains from the same sample are listed, as sequenced in a study of blood T cells in healthy people across ages (dated by TCRdb to 2015 to 2017). Library preparation employed 5' RACE. The sequencing machine was an Illumina HiSeq 2500. A second PCR of roughly 7 to 11 cycles was performed with a sample-barcoded 5' primer and a J-beta primer mix. The public reads were quality trimmed at Q25 with fastp and then assembled into clones with MiXCR by TCRdb, keeping productive beta chains. For every CDR3 protein sequence, its rows merge into one entry that carries the most common genes and DNA. The sample includes more than 800,000 distinct CDR3 sequences, with roughly 26% observed a single time. The biggest ten clones account for 17% of the sample. Specimen: blood. Receptors were obtained from a woman older than 75 in good health.

This clonotype has a count of ten or more. The chain recombines TRBV7-2 with TRBJ2-1; D may correspond to TRBD1 or TRBD2 (7 bases each). CDR3 length: 16 residues. Per the germline V gene, CDR1 is SGHTA and CDR2 is FQGNSA. Trimming stripped 1 base from V and 6 bases from J, with 16 bases between. CDR3 residues: CASSLGGGTVSNEQFF. The CDR3 DNA follows: TGTGCCAGCAGCTTAGGGGGGGGGACAGTGTCCAATGAGCAGTTCTTC.

As for this clonotype: One base away lies a much larger clone, so this may be a sequencing read error. The rearrangement links TRBV12-3 or TRBV12-4 to TRBJ2-1; D perhaps matches TRBD1 (8 bases). The CDR3 loop spans 17 amino acids. The V end was cut by 6 bases, the J end by 13 bases, with 31 bases between. The CDR3 nucleotides read TGTGCCAGCAGCCACGACAGGGGAGGGGGCATGGGAGAGACCCAGTTCTTC. It codes for CASSHDRGGGMGETQFF.

The chain links TRBV28 to TRBJ1-1; 9 bases agree with TRBD1. Per germline, CDR1 MDHEN and CDR2 SYDVKM. The ends lost 3 bases at V and 4 bases at J; junction bases unmatched: 6. The CDR3 has 15 amino acids. CDR3 residues: CASSFWDRAFTEAFF. The CDR3 region has the DNA TGTGCCAGCAGTTTCTGGGACAGGGCATTCACTGAAGCTTTCTTT.